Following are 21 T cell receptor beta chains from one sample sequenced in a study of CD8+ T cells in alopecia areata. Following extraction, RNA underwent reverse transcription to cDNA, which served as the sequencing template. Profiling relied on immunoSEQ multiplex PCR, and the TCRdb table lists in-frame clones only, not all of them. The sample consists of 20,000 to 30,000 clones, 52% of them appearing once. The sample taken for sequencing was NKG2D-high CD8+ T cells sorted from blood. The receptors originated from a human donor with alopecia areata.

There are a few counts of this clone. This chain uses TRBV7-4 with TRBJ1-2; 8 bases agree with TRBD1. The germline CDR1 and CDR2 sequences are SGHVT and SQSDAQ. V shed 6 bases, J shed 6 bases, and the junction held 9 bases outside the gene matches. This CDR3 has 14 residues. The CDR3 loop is CASRRAGGADGYTF. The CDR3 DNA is TGTGCCAGCAGAAGAGCAGGGGGCGCGGATGGCTACACCTTC.

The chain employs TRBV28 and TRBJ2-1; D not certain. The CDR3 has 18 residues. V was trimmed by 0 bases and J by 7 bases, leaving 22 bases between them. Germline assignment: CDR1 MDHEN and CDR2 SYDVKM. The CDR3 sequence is CASSLWDPLVDGFNEQFF. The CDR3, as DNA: TGTGCCAGCAGTTTATGGGACCCCTTGGTTGATGGATTTAATGAGCAGTTCTTC.

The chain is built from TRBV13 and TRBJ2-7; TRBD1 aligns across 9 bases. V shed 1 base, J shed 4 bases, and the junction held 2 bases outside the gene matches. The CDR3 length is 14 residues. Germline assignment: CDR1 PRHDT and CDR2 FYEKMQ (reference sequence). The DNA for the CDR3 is TGTGCCAGCAGCTTAGACGGACAGGGGTACGAGCAGTACTTC. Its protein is CASSLDGQGYEQYF.

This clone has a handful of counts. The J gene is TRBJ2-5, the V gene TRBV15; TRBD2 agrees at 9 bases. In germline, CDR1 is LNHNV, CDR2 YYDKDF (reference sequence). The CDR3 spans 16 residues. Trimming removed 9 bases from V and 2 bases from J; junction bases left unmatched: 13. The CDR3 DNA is TGTGCCACAAAGCACGGTAGCGGGAGTGATCAAGAGACCCAGTACTTC. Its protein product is CATKHGSGSDQETQYF.

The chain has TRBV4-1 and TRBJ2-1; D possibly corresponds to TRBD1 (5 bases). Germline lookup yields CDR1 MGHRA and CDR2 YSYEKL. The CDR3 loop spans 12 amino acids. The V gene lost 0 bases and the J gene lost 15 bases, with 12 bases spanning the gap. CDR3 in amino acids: CASSQDARVTFF. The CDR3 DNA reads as TGCGCCAGCAGCCAAGACGCCAGGGTGACGTTCTTC.

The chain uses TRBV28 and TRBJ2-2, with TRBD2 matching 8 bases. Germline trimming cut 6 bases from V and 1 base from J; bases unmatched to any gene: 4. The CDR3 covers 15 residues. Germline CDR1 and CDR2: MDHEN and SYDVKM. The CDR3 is CASSRLAGNTGELFF. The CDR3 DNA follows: TGTGCCAGCAGCCGTCTAGCGGGGAACACCGGGGAGCTGTTTTTT. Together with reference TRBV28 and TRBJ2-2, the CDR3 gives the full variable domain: DVKVTQSSRYLVKRTGEKVFLECVQDMDHENMFWYRQDPGLGLRLIYFSYDVKMKEKGDIPEGYSVSREKKERFSLILESASTNQTSMYLCASSRLAGNTGELFFGEGSRLTVL.

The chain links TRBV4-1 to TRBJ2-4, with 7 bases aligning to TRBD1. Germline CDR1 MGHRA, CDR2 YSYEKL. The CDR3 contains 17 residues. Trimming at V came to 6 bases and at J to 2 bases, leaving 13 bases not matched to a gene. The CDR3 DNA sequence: TGCGCCAGCAGACCCCCGACAGGGCTCCCCCCCAAAAACATTCAGTACTTC. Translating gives CASRPPTGLPPKNIQYF.

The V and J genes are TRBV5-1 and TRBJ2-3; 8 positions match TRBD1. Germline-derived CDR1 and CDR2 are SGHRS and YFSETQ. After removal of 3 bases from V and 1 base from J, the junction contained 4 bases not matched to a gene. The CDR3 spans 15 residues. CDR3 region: CASSSPTGGTDTQYF. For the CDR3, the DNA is TGCGCCAGCAGCTCTCCGACAGGGGGCACAGATACGCAGTATTTT.

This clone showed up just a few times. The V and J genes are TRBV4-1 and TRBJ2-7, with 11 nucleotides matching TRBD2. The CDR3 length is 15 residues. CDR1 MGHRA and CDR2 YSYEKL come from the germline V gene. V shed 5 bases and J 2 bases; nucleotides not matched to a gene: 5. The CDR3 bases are TGCGCCAGCAGCTTCCGACTAGCGGGGACCTACGAGCAGTACTTC. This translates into CASSFRLAGTYEQYF.

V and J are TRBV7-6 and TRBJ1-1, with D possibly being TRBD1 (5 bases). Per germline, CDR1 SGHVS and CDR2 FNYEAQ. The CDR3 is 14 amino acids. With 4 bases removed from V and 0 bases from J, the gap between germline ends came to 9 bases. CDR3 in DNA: TGTGCCAGCAGCTCGACAGACATGAACACTGAAGCTTTCTTT. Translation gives CASSSTDMNTEAFF.

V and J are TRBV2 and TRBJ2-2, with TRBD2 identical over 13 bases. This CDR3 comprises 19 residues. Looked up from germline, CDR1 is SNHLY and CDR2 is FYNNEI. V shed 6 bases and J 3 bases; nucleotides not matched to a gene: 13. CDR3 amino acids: CASSGIIAGLAGDTGELFF. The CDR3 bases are TGTGCCAGCAGCGGAATTATAGCCGGACTAGCGGGAGACACCGGGGAGCTGTTTTTT.

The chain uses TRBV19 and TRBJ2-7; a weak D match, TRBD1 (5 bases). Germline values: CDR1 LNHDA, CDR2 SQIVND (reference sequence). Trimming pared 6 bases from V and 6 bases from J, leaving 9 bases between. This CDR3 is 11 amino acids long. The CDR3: CASRQGIEQYF. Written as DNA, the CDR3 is TGTGCCAGTAGGCAGGGAATCGAGCAGTACTTC.

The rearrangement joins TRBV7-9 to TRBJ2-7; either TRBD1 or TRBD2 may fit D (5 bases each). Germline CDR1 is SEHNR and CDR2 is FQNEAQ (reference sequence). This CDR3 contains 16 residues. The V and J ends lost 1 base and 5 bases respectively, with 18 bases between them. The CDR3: CASSLEGWGPFHEQYF. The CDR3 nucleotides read TGTGCCAGCAGCTTAGAAGGGTGGGGACCCTTCCACGAGCAGTACTTC. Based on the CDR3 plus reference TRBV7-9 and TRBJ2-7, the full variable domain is DTGVSQNPRHKITKRGQNVTFRCDPISEHNRLYWYRQTLGQGPEFLTYFQNEAQLEKSRLLSDRFSAERPKGSFSTLEIQRTEQGDSAMYLCASSLEGWGPFHEQYFGPGTRLTVT.

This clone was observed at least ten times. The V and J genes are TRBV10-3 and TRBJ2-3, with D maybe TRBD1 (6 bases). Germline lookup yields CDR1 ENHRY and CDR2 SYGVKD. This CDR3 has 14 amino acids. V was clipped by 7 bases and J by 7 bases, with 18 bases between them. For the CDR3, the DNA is TGTGCCATCATTCCAGAGGGGGTCCGGAATACGCAGTATTTT. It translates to CAIIPEGVRNTQYF.

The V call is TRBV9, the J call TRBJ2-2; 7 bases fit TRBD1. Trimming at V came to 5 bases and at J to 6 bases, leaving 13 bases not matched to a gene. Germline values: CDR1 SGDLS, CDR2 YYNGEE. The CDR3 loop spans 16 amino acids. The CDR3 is CASRAQTGLVAGELFF. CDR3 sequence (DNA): TGTGCCAGCAGGGCCCAGACAGGGTTAGTCGCCGGGGAGCTGTTTTTT.

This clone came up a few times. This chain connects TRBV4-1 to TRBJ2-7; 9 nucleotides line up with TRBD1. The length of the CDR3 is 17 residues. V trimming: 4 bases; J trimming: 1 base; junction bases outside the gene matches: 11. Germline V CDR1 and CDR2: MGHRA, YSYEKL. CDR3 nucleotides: TGCGCCAGCAGCCGCCCTCCCGGGACAGGGAGTTCCTACGAGCAGTACTTC. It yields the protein CASSRPPGTGSSYEQYF.

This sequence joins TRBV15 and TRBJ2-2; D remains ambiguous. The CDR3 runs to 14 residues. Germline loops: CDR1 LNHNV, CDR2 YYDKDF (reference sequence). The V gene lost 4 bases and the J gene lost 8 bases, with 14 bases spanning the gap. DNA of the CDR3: TGTGCCACCAGCAAAATAACAGAGTCTGGGGAGCTGTTTTTT. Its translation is CATSKITESGELFF. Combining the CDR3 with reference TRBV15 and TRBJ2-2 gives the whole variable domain DAMVIQNPRYQVTQFGKPVTLSCSQTLNHNVMYWYQQKSSQAPKLLFHYYDKDFNNEADTPDNFQSRRPNTSFCFLDIRSPGLGDTAMYLCATSKITESGELFFGEGSRLTVL.

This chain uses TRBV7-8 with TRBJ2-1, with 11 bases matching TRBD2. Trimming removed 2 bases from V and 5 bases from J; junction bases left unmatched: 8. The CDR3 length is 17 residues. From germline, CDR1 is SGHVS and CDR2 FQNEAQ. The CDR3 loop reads CASSLFLAGGEDNEQFF. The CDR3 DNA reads TGTGCCAGCAGCTTATTCCTAGCGGGAGGCGAAGACAATGAGCAGTTCTTC.

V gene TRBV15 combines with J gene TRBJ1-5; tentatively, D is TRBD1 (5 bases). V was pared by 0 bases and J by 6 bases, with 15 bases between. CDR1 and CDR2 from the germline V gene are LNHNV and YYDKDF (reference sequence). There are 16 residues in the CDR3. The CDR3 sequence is CATSRDRSRAGQPQHF. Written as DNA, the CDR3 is TGTGCCACCAGCAGAGATCGGTCCAGGGCAGGTCAGCCCCAGCATTTT.

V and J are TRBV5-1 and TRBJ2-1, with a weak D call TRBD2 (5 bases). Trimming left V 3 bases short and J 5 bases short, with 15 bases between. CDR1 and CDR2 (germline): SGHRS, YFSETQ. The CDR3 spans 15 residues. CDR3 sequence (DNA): TGCGCCAGCAGCTATTTCTCCGGGATCCACAATGAGCAGTTCTTC. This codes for CASSYFSGIHNEQFF. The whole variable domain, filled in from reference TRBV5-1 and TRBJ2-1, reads KAGVTQTPRYLIKTRGQQVTLSCSPISGHRSVSWYQQTPGQGLQFLFEYFSETQRNKGNFPGRFSGRQFSNSRSEMNVSTLELGDSALYLCASSYFSGIHNEQFFGPGTRLTVL.

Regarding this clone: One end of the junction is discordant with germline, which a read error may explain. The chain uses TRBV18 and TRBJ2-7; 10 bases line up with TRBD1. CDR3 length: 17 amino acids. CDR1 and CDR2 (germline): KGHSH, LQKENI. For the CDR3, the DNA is TGTGCAAGCTCACCACGGTCCAGGGACAGGGGTCCCTACGAGCAGTACTTC. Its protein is CASSPRSRDRGPYEQYF.